This T cell receptor (beta chain) originates from a study of TIL therapy for anti-PD-1-resistant metastatic lung cancer. Germline CDR1 SEHNR, CDR2 FQNEAQ (reference sequence). V was pared by 1 base and J by 0 bases, with 6 bases between. CDR3 size: 14 residues. The time point is: pre-treatment sample, taken before nivolumab and TIL therapy. Sequencing used immunoSEQ v3. TCRdb's copy holds only in-frame clones and misses some; the assay was immunoSEQ multiplex PCR. The repertoire holds about 15,000 clones, with 86% as singletons. Material: blood, obtained at baseline. This chain links TRBV7-9 with TRBJ1-2; D not resolved. This clonotype was obtained from a person aged 25 to 80 with non-small cell lung cancer. The CDR3 sequence: CASSLGRSNYGYTF. The CDR3 DNA is TGTGCCAGCAGCTTAGGCAGATCTAACTATGGCTACACCTTC.